Listed here are 9 T cell receptor beta chains from one sample, sequenced in a study of T-cell reconstitution after alpha-beta-depleted transplantation in children. Molecular barcoding with unique molecular identifiers was used for the TCRbeta library. From the PCR reads, TCRdb called clonotypes with MiXCR, one entry per CDR3 protein. The data contain about 980,000 distinct CDR3 sequences, 25% to 35% of them singletons. The sequencing used PBMCs, mostly from graft donor cells, collected 360 days after TCRalphabeta/CD19-depleted stem cell transplant. The receptors stem from a boy under two years old who had a stem cell transplant for SCID, so the T cells may come from the graft donor.

This clonotype has a handful of counts. The chain links TRBV28 to TRBJ2-5; D could derive from TRBD1 or TRBD2 (6 bases each). Germline loops: CDR1 MDHEN, CDR2 SYDVKM. Trimming shortened V by 1 base and J by 5 bases, and 14 bases separated the two germline ends. This CDR3 contains 15 residues. CDR3 DNA sequence: TGTGCCAGCAGTTTATTGCCCGGGGGCGGGGAGACCCAGTACTTC. Its translation: CASSLLPGGGETQYF.

This clonotype was seen a handful of times. This chain connects TRBV28 to TRBJ1-6; 7 nucleotides match TRBD1. The junction had 12 bases not matched to a gene; V was cut back by 5 bases and J by 14 bases. In germline, CDR1 is MDHEN, CDR2 SYDVKM. The CDR3 has 14 amino acids. The CDR3 DNA is TGTGCCAGCAGTCCCCGGACAGGAATAGCCACCCTCCACTTT. It is translated as CASSPRTGIATLHF.

This clonotype was picked up a small number of times. The CDR3 DNA reads as TGCAGCGTTTTCTCGGACAGGGATCGCGAGCAGTACTTC. Protein product: CSVFSDRDREQYF. The rearrangement links TRBV29-1 to TRBJ2-7, with TRBD1 matching 8 bases. This CDR3 has 13 amino acids. Germline V gene lookup returns CDR1 SQVTM and CDR2 ANQGSEA. The J segment lost 6 bases and the V segment lost 5 bases, leaving 9 bases of the junction unmatched.

The J gene is TRBJ2-3, the V gene TRBV9; the D gene is possibly TRBD1 (5 bases). The CDR3 is 15 amino acids. CDR1 SGDLS and CDR2 YYNGEE come from the germline V gene. Trimming pared 4 bases from V and 2 bases from J, leaving 14 bases between. DNA of the CDR3: TGTGCCAGCAGCCCTCTGCAGGGAAACACAGATACGCAGTATTTT. Translation: CASSPLQGNTDTQYF. Based on the CDR3 plus reference TRBV9 and TRBJ2-3, the full variable domain is DSGVTQTPKHLITATGQRVTLRCSPRSGDLSVYWYQQSLDQGLQFLIQYYNGEERAKGNILERFSAQQFPDLHSELNLSSLELGDSALYFCASSPLQGNTDTQYFGPGTRLTVL.

This clonotype was observed a few times. This chain connects TRBV25-1 to TRBJ2-7; TRBD1 agrees at 8 bases. The CDR3 totals 15 residues. The V gene end was trimmed by 7 bases and the J gene end by 3 bases; junction bases not matched to a gene: 11. Looked up from germline, CDR1 is MGHDK and CDR2 is SYGVNS. The DNA for the CDR3 is TGTGCCAGCACCCAAGCCGGGACAGGTTTCTACGAGCAGTACTTC. It codes for CASTQAGTGFYEQYF.

The chain recombines TRBV11-2 with TRBJ2-1, with 8 bases lining up with TRBD1. V was pared by 5 bases and J by 15 bases, with 12 bases of the junction left unmatched. Germline assignment: CDR1 SGHAT and CDR2 FQNNGV. The CDR3 runs 13 residues. The CDR3 reads CASSTPTGADAFF. In DNA, the CDR3 is TGTGCCAGCAGCACCCCGACAGGGGCTGATGCGTTCTTC.

This clonotype has a handful of counts. The chain carries TRBV12-3 or TRBV12-4 and TRBJ2-5; 9 bases match TRBD2. The CDR3 runs to 15 residues. The V gene end was trimmed by 1 base and the J gene end by 5 bases; junction bases not matched to a gene: 5. The CDR3: CASSLERLAGETQYF. The CDR3 bases are TGTGCCAGCAGTTTAGAGAGGCTAGCGGGGGAGACCCAGTACTTC.

This clonotype showed up just once. The V gene is TRBV6-1, the J gene TRBJ2-1; 12 bases match TRBD2. The junction had 8 bases not matched to a gene; V was cut back by 7 bases and J by 10 bases. The CDR3 consists of 14 residues. Germline V CDR1 and CDR2: MNHNS, SASEGT. CDR3 sequence: CASNPSGGAGEQFF. CDR3 nucleotide sequence: TGTGCCAGCAATCCTAGCGGGGGGGCCGGGGAGCAGTTCTTC.

This rearrangement joins TRBV20-1 to TRBJ2-5, with D possibly called TRBD1 or TRBD2 (5 bases each). The CDR3 totals 13 residues. Germline CDR1 reads DFQATT; CDR2 reads SNEGSKA (reference sequence). Trimming left V 3 bases short and J 5 bases short, with 13 bases between. The CDR3 sequence: CSARPGREETQYF. The CDR3 nucleotides are TGCAGTGCTAGGCCGGGACGTGAGGAGACCCAGTACTTC.